The 22 T cell receptor beta chains below all came from one sample that was sequenced in a study of blood T cell repertoires in COVID-19. Using immunoSEQ multiplex PCR, the repertoire was profiled, and TCRdb retains in-frame clones only, with some absent. This sample has 90,000 to 120,000 clones, with roughly nine tenths found just once. Sequences were obtained from peripheral blood. Receptors were obtained from a woman aged 80 or over with acute or convalescent COVID-19.

V gene TRBV2 combines with J gene TRBJ2-5, with D perhaps TRBD1 (6 bases). The germline gives CDR1 SNHLY, CDR2 FYNNEI. This CDR3 is built from 15 residues. V gave up 5 bases and J gave up 5 bases, with 18 bases separating them. For the CDR3, the DNA is TGTGCCAGCAGTCCCCCACAGGGTCCCTGGGAGACCCAGTACTTC. It codes for CASSPPQGPWETQYF.

The genes are TRBV10-3 and TRBJ1-1; no clear D gene. The CDR3 has 14 residues. V lost 6 bases, J lost 0 bases, and 11 bases lay in between. Germline V CDR1 and CDR2: ENHRY, SYGVKD. The CDR3 here is CAISRVGMNTEAFF. In DNA, the CDR3 is TGTGCCATCAGCCGCGTGGGCATGAACACTGAAGCTTTCTTT.

This chain links TRBV19 with TRBJ2-1; TRBD2 might be the D (5 bases). CDR1 and CDR2 (germline): LNHDA, SQIVND (reference sequence). Trimming shortened V by 1 base and J by 5 bases, and 15 bases separated the two germline ends. CDR3 length equals 16 residues. CDR3 sequence: CASSIGRRGNNNEQFF. The CDR3 region has the DNA TGTGCCAGTAGTATAGGTCGACGAGGGAACAACAATGAGCAGTTCTTC.

The rearrangement uses TRBV4-1 and TRBJ1-2; 8 bases align to TRBD1. Germline assignment: CDR1 MGHRA and CDR2 YSYEKL. Trimming took 3 bases from V and 5 from J; bases not matched to a gene: 14. There are 17 residues in the CDR3. CDR3 amino acids: CASSHPARQGLFYGYTF. The CDR3 DNA reads TGCGCCAGCAGCCACCCCGCAAGACAGGGGTTGTTTTATGGCTACACCTTC.

CDR3 sequence reads: CASSLLTGLSDTQYF. CDR3 nucleotides: TGTGCCAGCAGCTTATTGACAGGGCTCAGCGATACGCAGTATTTT. This chain connects TRBV7-9 to TRBJ2-3; 7 bases map to TRBD1. This CDR3 has 15 amino acids. Germline CDR1 and CDR2: SEHNR and FQNEAQ (reference sequence). V shed 2 bases, J shed 6 bases, and the junction held 8 bases outside the gene matches.

The chain links TRBV4-1 to TRBJ2-3; D might be TRBD1 (6 bases). V lost 4 bases, J lost 2 bases, and 13 bases lay in between. Germline V CDR1 and CDR2: MGHRA, YSYEKL. The CDR3 covers 15 residues. CDR3 amino acids: CASSPHTGYTDTQYF. The CDR3 DNA sequence: TGCGCCAGCAGCCCGCATACAGGGTACACAGATACGCAGTATTTT.

The J gene is TRBJ2-1, the V gene TRBV14; 9 nucleotides align to TRBD1. The CDR3 length is 17 residues. The germline V gene encodes CDR1 SGHDN and CDR2 FVKESK. J lost 4 bases, V lost 1 base, and 8 bases had no gene match. The CDR3 protein is CASSQARDRVLYNEQFF. The DNA for the CDR3 is TGTGCCAGCAGCCAAGCTAGGGACAGGGTCCTATACAATGAGCAGTTCTTC. The whole variable domain, remainder taken from reference TRBV14 and TRBJ2-1, is EAGVTQFPSHSVIEKGQTVTLRCDPISGHDNLYWYRRVMGKEIKFLLHFVKESKQDESGMPNNRFLAERTGGTYSTLKVQPAELEDSGVYFCASSQARDRVLYNEQFFGPGTRLTVL.

This sequence joins TRBV5-4 and TRBJ2-7; 16 bases match TRBD2. The CDR3 runs to 17 residues. V lost 4 bases to trimming and J lost 0 bases; unmatched junction nucleotides: 4. CDR1 and CDR2 from the germline V gene are SGHNT and YYREEE (reference sequence). The CDR3 loop is CASSTGLAGGSSYEQYF. DNA of the CDR3: TGTGCCAGCAGCACGGGACTAGCGGGGGGGAGCTCCTACGAGCAGTACTTC.

The chain employs TRBV15 and TRBJ2-1; 10 bases match TRBD1. V was pared by 3 bases and J by 0 bases, with 2 bases of the junction left unmatched. Germline CDR1 reads LNHNV; CDR2 reads YYDKDF (reference sequence). This CDR3 region has 16 residues. The CDR3 bases are TGTGCCACCAGCAGGGGACAGGGGAGCTCCTACAATGAGCAGTTCTTC. Its protein product is CATSRGQGSSYNEQFF. Variable domain in full (rest from reference TRBV15 and TRBJ2-1): DAMVIQNPRYQVTQFGKPVTLSCSQTLNHNVMYWYQQKSSQAPKLLFHYYDKDFNNEADTPDNFQSRRPNTSFCFLDIRSPGLGDTAMYLCATSRGQGSSYNEQFFGPGTRLTVL.

This chain uses TRBV5-1 with TRBJ1-1; D gene uncertain. Germline V gene lookup returns CDR1 SGHRS and CDR2 YFSETQ. This CDR3 is 13 amino acids long. The V end was cut by 0 bases, the J end by 4 bases, with 7 bases between. CDR3 coding DNA: TGCGCCAGCAGCTTGGGTATCGGCACTGAAGCTTTCTTT. Protein: CASSLGIGTEAFF.

This clone was observed once. The chain couples TRBV27 to TRBJ2-7, with 12 bases matching TRBD1. V lost 1 base to trimming and J lost 2 bases; unmatched junction nucleotides: 21. Germline CDR1 reads MNHEY; CDR2 reads SMNVEV (reference sequence). This CDR3 spans 22 amino acids. The CDR3 protein is CASSLFGGPGTGGIWATYEQYF. The CDR3 bases are TGTGCCAGCAGTTTATTTGGGGGTCCCGGGACAGGGGGCATATGGGCAACCTACGAGCAGTACTTC.

This clone has a handful of counts. The rearrangement joins TRBV19 to TRBJ2-7, with TRBD2 identical over 7 bases. CDR1 LNHDA and CDR2 SQIVND come from the germline V gene (reference sequence). V trimming: 3 bases; J trimming: 4 bases; junction bases outside the gene matches: 6. The CDR3 is 14 amino acids. Written as DNA, the CDR3 is TGTGCCAGTAGTATCTCGGGACTACCTTACGAGCAGTACTTC. Translating gives CASSISGLPYEQYF.

The chain employs TRBV6-2 or TRBV6-3 and TRBJ1-5; 7 bases fit TRBD1. V lost 2 bases, J lost 5 bases, and 6 bases stayed unmatched. The CDR3 has 15 amino acids. Germline CDR1 MNHEY, CDR2 SVGEGT. This chain's CDR3 is CASSYRGRRDQPQHF. The DNA of the CDR3 is TGTGCCAGCAGTTACAGGGGGCGCCGCGATCAGCCCCAGCATTTT.

The rearrangement joins TRBV10-3 to TRBJ2-3, with 7 bases aligning to TRBD1. The CDR3 contains 14 residues. The V gene's germline CDR1 is ENHRY and CDR2 SYGVKD. The V gene end was trimmed by 5 bases and the J gene end by 3 bases; junction bases not matched to a gene: 5. DNA of the CDR3: TGTGCCATCAGTAAGACAGGGTGGACAGATACGCAGTATTTT. Residues: CAISKTGWTDTQYF.

CDR3 loop: CASSPGQSSYEQYF. Here the CDR3 DNA reads TGTGCCAGCAGCCCGGGACAGAGCTCCTACGAGCAGTACTTC. The genes are TRBV11-2 and TRBJ2-7; 7 bases agree with TRBD1. The CDR3 is 14 amino acids. Trimming cost V 5 bases and J 0 bases; bases outside gene matches: 4. Germline V lookup: CDR1 SGHAT, CDR2 FQNNGV.

The V gene is TRBV6-5, the J gene TRBJ1-2, with D perhaps matching TRBD1 (5 bases). V was shortened by 7 bases and J by 3 bases, with 12 bases between the two germline ends. The CDR3 runs to 13 residues. Germline V gives CDR1 MNHEY, CDR2 SVGAGI. The DNA for the CDR3 is TGTGCCAGCACCAGGGCGATGGACTATGGCTACACCTTC. Translated, it gives CASTRAMDYGYTF.

The chain joins TRBV18 to TRBJ2-1, with 11 nucleotides matching TRBD1. Germline lookup yields CDR1 KGHSH and CDR2 LQKENI. The CDR3 is made up of 17 amino acids. J was trimmed by 1 base and V by 4 bases; bases with no gene match: 6. CDR3 loop: CASSLFGQGASYNEQFF. CDR3 DNA sequence: TGTGCCAGCTCACTATTTGGACAGGGGGCTTCCTACAATGAGCAGTTCTTC.

J is TRBJ2-7 and V is TRBV4-3; unclear D gene. This CDR3 is built from 13 residues. Trimming removed 0 bases from V and 2 bases from J, with 5 bases in between. Germline V gene data show CDR1 as LGHNA and CDR2 as YSLEER. CDR3 sequence (DNA): TGCGCCAGCAGCCAAGAAATAACCTACGAGCAGTACTTC. As protein: CASSQEITYEQYF.

The V and J genes are TRBV6-5 and TRBJ2-1; 9 positions agree with TRBD1. The CDR3 is 15 amino acids. Germline CDR1 and CDR2: MNHEY and SVGAGI. Losses at the gene ends were 6 bases for V and 2 bases for J; bases not matched to a gene: 5. CDR3 protein: CASSPGQGPYNEQFF. DNA of the CDR3: TGTGCCAGCAGCCCGGGACAGGGACCCTACAATGAGCAGTTCTTC.

The chain recombines TRBV5-6 with TRBJ1-5; 10 bases agree with TRBD1. The CDR3 is 15 residues long. The germline V gene has CDR1 SGHDT and CDR2 YYEEEE. V dropped 3 bases and J dropped 9; count of bases not matched to a gene: 9. The CDR3 loop reads CASSSRDRGSGPQHF. CDR3 DNA sequence: TGTGCCAGCAGCTCCCGGGACAGGGGCTCGGGGCCCCAGCATTTT.

J is TRBJ2-2 and V is TRBV5-4, with D tentatively TRBD2 (6 bases). V was cut by 5 bases and J by 6 bases, with 14 bases left in between. CDR3 length equals 14 residues. In germline, CDR1 is SGHNT, CDR2 YYREEE (reference sequence). CDR3 in amino acids: CASRRGTGAGELFF. The CDR3 coding sequence is TGTGCCAGCAGACGGGGTACGGGGGCCGGGGAGCTGTTTTTT.

The rearrangement joins TRBV5-1 to TRBJ1-2, with D possibly matching TRBD1 (5 bases). With 3 bases removed from V and 8 bases from J, the gap between germline ends came to 11 bases. Germline V gene lookup returns CDR1 SGHRS and CDR2 YFSETQ. The CDR3 has 12 residues. CDR3: CASSYTGFGYTF. The CDR3 DNA reads as TGCGCCAGCAGCTACACAGGTTTCGGCTACACCTTC.